The TCR beta chain under discussion was sequenced for a study of OX40 agonist ivuxolimab in advanced cancers. Libraries were prepared by immunoSEQ multiplex PCR; TCRdb keeps only in-frame clonotypes and omits some of them. The sample has about 68,000 clones; around 80% are singletons. This CDR3 comprises 12 residues. Trimming shortened V by 5 bases and J by 5 bases, and 9 bases separated the two germline ends. The germline V gene encodes CDR1 SNHLY and CDR2 FYNNEI. This clone was observed a few times. The J gene is TRBJ2-5, the V gene TRBV2; D is unresolved. Material: CD4+ or CD8+ T cells sorted from blood, obtained in a trial of the OX40 agonist ivuxolimab. The TCR comes from an adult with an advanced solid tumor such as melanoma, head and neck, liver or kidney cancer. CDR3 amino acids: CASSWLMETQYF. The DNA of the CDR3 is TGTGCCAGCAGTTGGCTAATGGAGACCCAGTACTTC.